The 6 T cell receptor beta chains given below trace back to one sample, sequenced in a study of blood T cell repertoires in COVID-19. Repertoires were generated with immunoSEQ multiplex PCR, while TCRdb's copy carries only in-frame clones and drops some. The sample has 250,000 or so clones, approximately 84% seen once. Sequencing was performed on PBMCs or T cells enriched from blood (not recorded which). The receptor source for this set is a man aged 55 to 70 who had recovered from COVID-19.

This CDR3 reads CASSPRPGSGGSYNEQFF. In nucleotides, the CDR3 is TGTGCCAGCAGCCCCCGACCCGGGAGCGGGGGATCCTACAATGAGCAGTTCTTC. The chain has TRBV9 and TRBJ2-1; 8 bases agree with TRBD2. The CDR3 is made up of 18 amino acids. The V and J ends lost 4 bases and 1 base, in that order; junction bases with no gene match: 13. Germline lookup yields CDR1 SGDLS and CDR2 YYNGEE.

The rearrangement uses TRBV6-5 and TRBJ1-1; tentatively, D is TRBD1 (5 bases). The germline V gene has CDR1 MNHEY and CDR2 SVGAGI. V dropped 5 bases and J dropped 2 bases, with 12 bases sitting between them. There are 14 residues in the CDR3. In DNA form, the CDR3 reads TGTGCCAGCAGTCCAGGGTACCCAAACACTGAAGCTTTCTTT. Translation gives CASSPGYPNTEAFF.

The V and J genes are TRBV5-8 and TRBJ1-2, with D uncertain. The V end lost 6 bases, the J end lost 3 bases, and 18 bases lay between the germline ends. This CDR3 region has 15 residues. CDR1 and CDR2 (germline): SGHTS, YDEGEE. CDR3 coding DNA: TGTGCCAGCACCCCGGAGGCAGGCGGGTACTATGGCTACACCTTC. Amino acid sequence: CASTPEAGGYYGYTF.

This chain joins TRBV19 and TRBJ2-4; 10 nucleotides match TRBD1. The ends lost 5 bases at V and 6 bases at J; junction bases unmatched: 4. The CDR3 is 14 amino acids. Looked up from germline, CDR1 is LNHDA and CDR2 is SQIVND (reference sequence). The CDR3 spells CASSFGTGVNIQYF. In nucleotides, the CDR3 is TGTGCCAGTAGTTTCGGGACAGGGGTAAACATTCAGTACTTC.

The table lists this clone with a few counts. The V call is TRBV7-2, the J call TRBJ2-3; the D gene is possibly TRBD2 (5 bases). The CDR3 extends over 14 amino acids. V was cut by 0 bases and J by 8 bases, with 12 bases left in between. Germline lookup yields CDR1 SGHTA and CDR2 FQGNSA. In DNA form, the CDR3 reads TGTGCCAGCAGCTTAGCCCTCCGAGGAGGTACGCAGTATTTT. Its protein is CASSLALRGGTQYF.

The CDR3 DNA is TGTGCCACCAGTGATAGCAGGGCCATCTCCTACGAGCAGTACTTC. It codes for CATSDSRAISYEQYF. The chain links TRBV24-1 to TRBJ2-7; D is perhaps TRBD1 (5 bases). Germline assignment: CDR1 KGHDR and CDR2 SFDVKD. This CDR3 spans 15 amino acids. Trimming removed 3 bases from V and 0 bases from J, with 11 bases in between.